This TCR beta chain comes out of a study of T-cell reconstitution after alpha-beta-depleted transplantation in children. This clonotype was recorded a few times. The library targeted TCRbeta and was prepared with unique molecular identifiers. From the PCR reads, TCRdb called clonotypes with MiXCR, one entry per CDR3 protein. The sample has about 500,000 distinct CDR3 sequences; over 25% are singletons. V was clipped by 6 bases and J by 2 bases, with 22 bases between them. Germline CDR1 reads SQVTM; CDR2 reads ANQGSEA. The CDR3 contains 16 residues. The source was PBMCs from the stem cell graft donor, collected from the stem cell graft. The J gene is TRBJ1-1, the V gene TRBV29-1; D unresolved. The clonotype was recovered from a human donor who donated a stem cell graft to a child with aplastic anemia. Written as DNA, the CDR3 is TGCAGCGTCCCAAATGGGGTGCAGGCCAGAAACACTGAAGCTTTCTTT. Its translation is CSVPNGVQARNTEAFF.